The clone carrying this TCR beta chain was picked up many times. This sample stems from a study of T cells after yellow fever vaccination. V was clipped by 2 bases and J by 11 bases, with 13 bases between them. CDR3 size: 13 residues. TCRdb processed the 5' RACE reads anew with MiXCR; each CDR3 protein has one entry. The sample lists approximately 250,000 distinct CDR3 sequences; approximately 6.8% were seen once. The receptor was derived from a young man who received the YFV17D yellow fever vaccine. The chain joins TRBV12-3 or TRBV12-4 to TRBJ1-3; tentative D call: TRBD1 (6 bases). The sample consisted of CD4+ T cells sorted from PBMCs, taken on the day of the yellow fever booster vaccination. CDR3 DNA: TGTGCCAGCAGTTTATCAGGGGACGGTTCCATATATTTT. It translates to CASSLSGDGSIYF.